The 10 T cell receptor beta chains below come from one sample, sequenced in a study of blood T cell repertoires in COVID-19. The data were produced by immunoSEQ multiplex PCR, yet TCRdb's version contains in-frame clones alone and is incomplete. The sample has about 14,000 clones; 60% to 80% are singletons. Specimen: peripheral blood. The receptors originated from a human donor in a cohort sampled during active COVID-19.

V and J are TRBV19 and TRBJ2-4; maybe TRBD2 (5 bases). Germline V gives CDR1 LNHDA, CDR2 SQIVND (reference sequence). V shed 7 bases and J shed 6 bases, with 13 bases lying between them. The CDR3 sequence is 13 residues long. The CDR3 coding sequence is TGTGCCAGTAATACCTTAGAGGGAAACATTCAGTACTTC. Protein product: CASNTLEGNIQYF. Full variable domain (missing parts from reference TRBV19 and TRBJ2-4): DGGITQSPKYLFRKEGQNVTLSCEQNLNHDAMYWYRQDPGQGLRLIYYSQIVNDFQKGDIAEGYSVSREKKESFPLTVTSAQKNPTAFYLCASNTLEGNIQYFGAGTRLSVL.

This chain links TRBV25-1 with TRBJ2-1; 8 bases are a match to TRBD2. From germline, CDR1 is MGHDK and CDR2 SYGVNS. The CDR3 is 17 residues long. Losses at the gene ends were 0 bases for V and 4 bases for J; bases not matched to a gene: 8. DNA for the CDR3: TGTGCCAGCAGTGAATATTGGCGGGAGGATAATTACAATGAGCAGTTCTTC. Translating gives CASSEYWREDNYNEQFF.

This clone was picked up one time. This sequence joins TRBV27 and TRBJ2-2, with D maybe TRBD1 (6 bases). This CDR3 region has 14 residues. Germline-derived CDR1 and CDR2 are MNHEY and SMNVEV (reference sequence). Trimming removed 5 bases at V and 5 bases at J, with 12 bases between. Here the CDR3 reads CASSLQGKTGELFF. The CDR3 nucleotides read TGTGCCAGCAGTCTACAGGGAAAGACCGGGGAGCTGTTTTTT.

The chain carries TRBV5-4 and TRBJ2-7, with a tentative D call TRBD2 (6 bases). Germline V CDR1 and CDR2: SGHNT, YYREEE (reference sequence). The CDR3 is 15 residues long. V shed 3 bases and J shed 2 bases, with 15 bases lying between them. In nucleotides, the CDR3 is TGTGCCAGCAGCTCCCCCACTAGCCTCGCCTACGAGCAGTACTTC. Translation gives CASSSPTSLAYEQYF.

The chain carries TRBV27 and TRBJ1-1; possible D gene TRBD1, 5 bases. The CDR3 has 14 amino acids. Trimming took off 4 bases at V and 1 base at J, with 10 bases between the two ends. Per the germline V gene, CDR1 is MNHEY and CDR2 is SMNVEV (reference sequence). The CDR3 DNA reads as TGTGCCAGCAGTTCGCCGCAGGGGAACACTGAAGCTTTCTTT. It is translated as CASSSPQGNTEAFF.

The CDR3 spells CATSDRSGRDSYNEQFF. In DNA, the CDR3 is TGTGCCACCAGTGACCGCAGCGGGAGGGACTCCTACAATGAGCAGTTCTTC. The chain uses TRBV24-1 and TRBJ2-1; 10 bases line up with TRBD2. Germline lookup yields CDR1 KGHDR and CDR2 SFDVKD. V shed 4 bases, J shed 0 bases, and the junction held 5 bases outside the gene matches. The CDR3 contains 17 residues.

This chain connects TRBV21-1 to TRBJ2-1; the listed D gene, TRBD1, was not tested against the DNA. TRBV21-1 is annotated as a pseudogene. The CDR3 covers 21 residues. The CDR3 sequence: CAKLQDRGLHGRKSAYNEQFF. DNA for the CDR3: TGTGCCAAGCTCCAGGACAGGGGGCTCCACGGGAGGAAAAGCGCCTACAATGAGCAGTTCTTC.

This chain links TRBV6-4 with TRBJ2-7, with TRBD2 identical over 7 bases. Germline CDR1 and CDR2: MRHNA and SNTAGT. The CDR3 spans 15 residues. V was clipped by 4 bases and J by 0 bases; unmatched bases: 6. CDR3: CASSVESGASYEQYF. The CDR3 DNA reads TGTGCCAGCAGTGTTGAAAGCGGGGCCTCCTACGAGCAGTACTTC.

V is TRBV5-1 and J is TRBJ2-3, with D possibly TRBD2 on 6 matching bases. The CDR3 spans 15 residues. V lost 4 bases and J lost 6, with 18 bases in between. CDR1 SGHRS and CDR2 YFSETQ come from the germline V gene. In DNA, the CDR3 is TGCGCCAGCAGCATGGGCGGGACCGACTGGGATACGCAGTATTTT. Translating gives CASSMGGTDWDTQYF.

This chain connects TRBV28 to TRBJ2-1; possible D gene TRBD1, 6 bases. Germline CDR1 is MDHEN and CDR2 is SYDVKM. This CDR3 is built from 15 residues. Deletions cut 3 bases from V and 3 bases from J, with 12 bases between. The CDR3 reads CASSFIGQIYNEQFF. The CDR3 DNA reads TGTGCCAGCAGTTTCATCGGACAGATCTACAATGAGCAGTTCTTC. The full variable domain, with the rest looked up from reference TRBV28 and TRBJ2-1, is DVKVTQSSRYLVKRTGEKVFLECVQDMDHENMFWYRQDPGLGLRLIYFSYDVKMKEKGDIPEGYSVSREKKERFSLILESASTNQTSMYLCASSFIGQIYNEQFFGPGTRLTVL.